This T cell receptor beta chain was profiled in a study of blood T cell repertoires in COVID-19. Turning to the study itself: T cells, B-cell-depleted T cells, or PBMCs provided the cDNA or gDNA that served as material.

Per the study methods: Amplification from reference gene primers served as the basis for estimated nucleated cell counts. The repertoire was sequenced with immunoSEQ multiplex PCR; TCRdb's copy has only in-frame clones and lacks some. The V and J calls and clone size come from that table; D and trimming were worked out from the DNA. The sample lists about 66,000 clones, 70% to 90% occurring once. Germline lookup yields CDR1 KGHSY and CDR2 FQNENV. The germline V and J ends were trimmed by 4 bases and 4 bases, with 14 bases remaining between them. The CDR3 contains 14 residues. Input material: peripheral blood. The chain carries TRBV16 and TRBJ2-7; TRBD1 is a possible D gene (6 bases). This clonotype was obtained from a woman between 65 and 79 years old with acute or convalescent COVID-19. CDR3 protein: CASSPRDIPYEQYF. CDR3 DNA sequence: TGTGCCAGCAGCCCCCGGGACATCCCTTACGAGCAGTACTTC.